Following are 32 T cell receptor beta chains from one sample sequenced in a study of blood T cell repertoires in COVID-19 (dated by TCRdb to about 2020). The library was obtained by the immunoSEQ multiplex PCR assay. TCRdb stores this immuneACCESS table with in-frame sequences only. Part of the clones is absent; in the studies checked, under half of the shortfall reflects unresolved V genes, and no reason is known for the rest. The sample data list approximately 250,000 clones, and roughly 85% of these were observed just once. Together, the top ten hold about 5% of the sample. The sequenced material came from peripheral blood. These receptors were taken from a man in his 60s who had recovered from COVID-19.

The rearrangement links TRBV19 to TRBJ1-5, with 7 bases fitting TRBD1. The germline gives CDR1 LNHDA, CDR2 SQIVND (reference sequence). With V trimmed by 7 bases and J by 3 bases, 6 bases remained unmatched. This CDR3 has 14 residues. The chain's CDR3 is CASNIQGINQPQHF. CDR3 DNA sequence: TGTGCCAGTAACATACAGGGGATCAATCAGCCCCAGCATTTT.

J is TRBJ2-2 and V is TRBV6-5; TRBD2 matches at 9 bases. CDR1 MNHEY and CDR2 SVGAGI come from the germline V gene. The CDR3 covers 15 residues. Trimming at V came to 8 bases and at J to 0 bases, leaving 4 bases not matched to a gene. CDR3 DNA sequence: TGTGCCAGCGGGAGGACTAGCGCGAACACCGGGGAGCTGTTTTTT. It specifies CASGRTSANTGELFF.

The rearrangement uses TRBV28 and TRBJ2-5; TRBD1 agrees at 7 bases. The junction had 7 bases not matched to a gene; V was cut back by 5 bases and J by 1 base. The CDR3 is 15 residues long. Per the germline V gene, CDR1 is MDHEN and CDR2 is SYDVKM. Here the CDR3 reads CASSKTGQPQETQYF. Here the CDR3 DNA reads TGTGCCAGCAGTAAAACGGGACAGCCCCAAGAGACCCAGTACTTC.

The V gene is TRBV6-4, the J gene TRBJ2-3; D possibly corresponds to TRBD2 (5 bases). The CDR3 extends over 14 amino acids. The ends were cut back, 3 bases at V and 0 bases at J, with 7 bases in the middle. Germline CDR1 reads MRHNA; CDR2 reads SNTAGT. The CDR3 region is CASSESGSTDTQYF. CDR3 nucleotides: TGTGCCAGCAGTGAAAGCGGTAGCACAGATACGCAGTATTTT.

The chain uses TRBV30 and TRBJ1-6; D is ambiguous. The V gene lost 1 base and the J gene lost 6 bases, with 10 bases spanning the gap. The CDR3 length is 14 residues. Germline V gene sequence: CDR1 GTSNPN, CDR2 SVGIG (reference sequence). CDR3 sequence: CAWSGGLSNSPLHF. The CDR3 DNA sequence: TGTGCCTGGAGTGGTGGACTAAGTAATTCACCCCTCCACTTT.

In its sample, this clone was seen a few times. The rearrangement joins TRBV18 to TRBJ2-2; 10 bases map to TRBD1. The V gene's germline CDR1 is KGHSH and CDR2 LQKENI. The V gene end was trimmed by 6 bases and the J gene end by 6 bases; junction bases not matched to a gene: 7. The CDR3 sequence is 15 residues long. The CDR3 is CASSRQGALAGELFF. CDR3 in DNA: TGTGCCAGCTCGCGACAGGGGGCTTTGGCCGGGGAGCTGTTTTTT. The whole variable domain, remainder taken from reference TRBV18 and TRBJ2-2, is NAGVMQNPRHLVRRRGQEARLRCSPMKGHSHVYWYRQLPEEGLKFMVYLQKENIIDESGMPKERFSAEFPKEGPSILRIQQVVRGDSAAYFCASSRQGALAGELFFGEGSRLTVL.

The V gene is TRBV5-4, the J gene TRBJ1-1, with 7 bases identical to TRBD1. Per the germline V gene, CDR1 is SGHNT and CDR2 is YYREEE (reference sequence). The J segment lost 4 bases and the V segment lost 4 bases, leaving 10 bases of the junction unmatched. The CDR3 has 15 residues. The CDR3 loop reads CASSQTGPRGTEAFF. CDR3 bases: TGTGCCAGCAGCCAGACAGGGCCCCGGGGCACTGAAGCTTTCTTT.

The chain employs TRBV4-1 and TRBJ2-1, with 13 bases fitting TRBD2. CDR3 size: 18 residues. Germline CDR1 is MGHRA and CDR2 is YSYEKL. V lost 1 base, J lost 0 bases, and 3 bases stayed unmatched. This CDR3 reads CASSQGLAGGRSYNEQFF. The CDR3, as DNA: TGCGCCAGCAGCCAAGGACTAGCGGGAGGCCGCTCCTACAATGAGCAGTTCTTC.

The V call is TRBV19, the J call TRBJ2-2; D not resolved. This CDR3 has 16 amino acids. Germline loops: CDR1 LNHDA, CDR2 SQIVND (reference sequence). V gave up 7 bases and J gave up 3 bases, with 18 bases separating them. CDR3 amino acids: CASTQPKWRDTGELFF. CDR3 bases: TGTGCCAGTACCCAGCCTAAGTGGAGAGACACCGGGGAGCTGTTTTTT.

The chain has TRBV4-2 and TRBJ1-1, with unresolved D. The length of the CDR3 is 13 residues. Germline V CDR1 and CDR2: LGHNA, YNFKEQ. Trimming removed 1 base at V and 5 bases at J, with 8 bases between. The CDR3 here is CASSQARVTEAFF. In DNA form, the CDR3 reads TGTGCCAGCAGCCAAGCTCGGGTGACTGAAGCTTTCTTT.

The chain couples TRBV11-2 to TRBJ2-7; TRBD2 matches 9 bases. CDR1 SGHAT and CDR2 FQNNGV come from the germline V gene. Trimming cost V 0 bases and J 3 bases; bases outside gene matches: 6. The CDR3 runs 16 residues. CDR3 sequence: CASSLDKGSGSYEQYF. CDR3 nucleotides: TGTGCCAGCAGCTTAGATAAAGGTAGCGGGAGCTACGAGCAGTACTTC.

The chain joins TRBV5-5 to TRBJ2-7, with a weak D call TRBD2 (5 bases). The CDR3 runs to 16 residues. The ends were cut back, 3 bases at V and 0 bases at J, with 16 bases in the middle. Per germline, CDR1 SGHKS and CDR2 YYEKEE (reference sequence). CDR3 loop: CASSSTPGLSSYEQYF. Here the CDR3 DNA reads TGTGCCAGCAGCTCCACACCGGGGTTGAGCTCCTACGAGCAGTACTTC.

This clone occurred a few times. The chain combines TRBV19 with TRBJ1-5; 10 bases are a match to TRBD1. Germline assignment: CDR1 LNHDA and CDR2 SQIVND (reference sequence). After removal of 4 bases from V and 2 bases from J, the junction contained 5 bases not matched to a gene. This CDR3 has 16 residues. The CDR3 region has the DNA TGTGCCAGTAGTAACTCCGGGACAGGGGGCAATCAGCCCCAGCATTTT. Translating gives CASSNSGTGGNQPQHF.

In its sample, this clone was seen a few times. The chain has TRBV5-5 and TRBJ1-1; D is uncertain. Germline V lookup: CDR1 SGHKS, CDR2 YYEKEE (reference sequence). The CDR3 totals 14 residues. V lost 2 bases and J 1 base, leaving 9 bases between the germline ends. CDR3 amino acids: CASSLASPNTEAFF. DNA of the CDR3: TGTGCCAGCAGCTTAGCGAGTCCGAACACTGAAGCTTTCTTT. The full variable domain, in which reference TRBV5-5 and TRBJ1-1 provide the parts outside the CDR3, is DAGVTQSPTHLIKTRGQQVTLRCSPISGHKSVSWYQQVLGQGPQFIFQYYEKEERGRGNFPDRFSARQFPNYSSELNVNALLLGDSALYLCASSLASPNTEAFFGQGTRLTVV.

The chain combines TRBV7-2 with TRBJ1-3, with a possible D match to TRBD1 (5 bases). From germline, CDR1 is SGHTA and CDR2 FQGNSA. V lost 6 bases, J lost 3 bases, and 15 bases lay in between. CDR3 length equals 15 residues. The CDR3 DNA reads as TGTGCCAGCAGTTCAGGGTGGCTTGGTGGAAACACCATATATTTT. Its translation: CASSSGWLGGNTIYF.

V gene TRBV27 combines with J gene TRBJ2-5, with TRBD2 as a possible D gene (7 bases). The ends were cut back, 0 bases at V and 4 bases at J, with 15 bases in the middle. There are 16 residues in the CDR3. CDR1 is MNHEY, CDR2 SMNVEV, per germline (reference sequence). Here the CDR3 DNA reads TGTGCCAGCAGTTTATCGATCGGGGGGCGTCGAGAGACCCAGTACTTC. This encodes CASSLSIGGRRETQYF.

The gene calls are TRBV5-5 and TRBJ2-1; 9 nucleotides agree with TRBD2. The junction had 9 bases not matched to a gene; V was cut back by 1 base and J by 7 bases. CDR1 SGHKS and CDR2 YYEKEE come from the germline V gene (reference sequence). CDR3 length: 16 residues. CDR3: CASSLYLLAGTNEQFF. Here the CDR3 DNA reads TGTGCCAGCAGCTTGTATTTGCTAGCGGGGACTAATGAGCAGTTCTTC.

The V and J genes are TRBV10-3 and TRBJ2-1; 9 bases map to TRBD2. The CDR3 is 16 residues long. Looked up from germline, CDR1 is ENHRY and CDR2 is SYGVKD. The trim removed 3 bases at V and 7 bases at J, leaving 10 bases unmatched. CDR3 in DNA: TGTGCCATCAGTGAAGGTACTAGCGGGTTGGGGAATGAGCAGTTCTTC. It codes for CAISEGTSGLGNEQFF.

CDR3 protein: CAIRQGLYEQYF. The CDR3 nucleotides are TGTGCCATCCGACAGGGACTTTACGAGCAGTACTTC. The chain uses TRBV6-5 and TRBJ2-7, with a tentative D call TRBD1 (7 bases). V lost 10 bases, J lost 4 bases, and 14 bases lay in between. The CDR3 is 12 residues long. Germline CDR1 reads MNHEY; CDR2 reads SVGAGI.

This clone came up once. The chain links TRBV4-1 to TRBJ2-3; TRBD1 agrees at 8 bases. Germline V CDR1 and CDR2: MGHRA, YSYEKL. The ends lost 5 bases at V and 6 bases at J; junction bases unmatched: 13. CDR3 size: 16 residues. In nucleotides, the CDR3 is TGCGCCAGCAGCACCAAGGGAGACAGGGGATACGATACGCAGTATTTT. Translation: CASSTKGDRGYDTQYF.

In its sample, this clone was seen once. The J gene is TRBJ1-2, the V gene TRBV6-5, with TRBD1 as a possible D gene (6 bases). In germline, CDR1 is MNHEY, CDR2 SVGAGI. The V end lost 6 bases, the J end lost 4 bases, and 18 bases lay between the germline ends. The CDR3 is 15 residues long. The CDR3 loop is CASSKTDRWGYGYTF. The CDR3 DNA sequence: TGTGCCAGCAGCAAGACTGACAGGTGGGGCTATGGCTACACCTTC.

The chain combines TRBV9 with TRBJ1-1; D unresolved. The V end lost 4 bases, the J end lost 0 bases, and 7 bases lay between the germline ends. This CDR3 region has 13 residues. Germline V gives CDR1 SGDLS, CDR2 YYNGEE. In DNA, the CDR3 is TGTGCCAGCAGCCAACTACTGAACACTGAAGCTTTCTTT. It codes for CASSQLLNTEAFF.

CDR3 coding DNA: TGTGCCAGCAGTTACTCGAGTTATAGCGCAGATACGCAGTATTTT. Translating it yields CASSYSSYSADTQYF. The rearrangement joins TRBV6-5 to TRBJ2-3; possibly TRBD2 for D (5 bases). This CDR3 has 15 amino acids. V dropped 0 bases and J dropped 4 bases, with 11 bases sitting between them. The germline V gene encodes CDR1 MNHEY and CDR2 SVGAGI.

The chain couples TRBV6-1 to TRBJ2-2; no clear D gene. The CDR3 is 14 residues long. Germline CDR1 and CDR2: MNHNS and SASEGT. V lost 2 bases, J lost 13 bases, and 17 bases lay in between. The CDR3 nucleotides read TGTGCCAGCAGTGAACTCACTGTCCAGGAAGGGCTGTTTTTT. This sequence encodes CASSELTVQEGLFF.

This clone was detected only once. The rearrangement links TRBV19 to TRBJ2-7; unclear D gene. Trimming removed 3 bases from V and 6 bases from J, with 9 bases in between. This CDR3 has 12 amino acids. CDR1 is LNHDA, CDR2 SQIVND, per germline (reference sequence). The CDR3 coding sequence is TGTGCCAGTAGTATGAACCCGCGCGAGCAGTACTTC. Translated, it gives CASSMNPREQYF.

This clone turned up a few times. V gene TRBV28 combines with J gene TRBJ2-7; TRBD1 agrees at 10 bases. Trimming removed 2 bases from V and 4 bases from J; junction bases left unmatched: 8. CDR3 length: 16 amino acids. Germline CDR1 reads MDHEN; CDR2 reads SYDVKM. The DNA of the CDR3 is TGTGCCAGCAGTTTACTTTCCGGGACAGGGGTTTACGAGCAGTACTTC. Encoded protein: CASSLLSGTGVYEQYF.

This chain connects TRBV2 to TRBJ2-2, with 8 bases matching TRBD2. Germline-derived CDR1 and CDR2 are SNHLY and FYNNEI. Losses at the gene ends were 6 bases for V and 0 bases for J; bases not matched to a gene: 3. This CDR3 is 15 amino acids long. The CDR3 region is CASSILAANTGELFF. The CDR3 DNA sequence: TGTGCCAGCAGCATACTAGCGGCGAACACCGGGGAGCTGTTTTTT.

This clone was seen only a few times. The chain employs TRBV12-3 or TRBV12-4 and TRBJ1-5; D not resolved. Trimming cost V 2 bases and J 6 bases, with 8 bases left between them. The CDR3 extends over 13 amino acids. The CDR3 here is CASSLQSIQPQHF. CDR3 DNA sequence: TGTGCCAGCAGTTTACAATCTATTCAGCCCCAGCATTTT.

CDR3 sequence (DNA): TGTGCCAGCAGTGTCGTCGGGTTGGACTCCTACAATGAGCAGTTCTTC. As protein: CASSVVGLDSYNEQFF. The V call is TRBV6-4, the J call TRBJ2-1; no clear D gene. The germline gives CDR1 MRHNA, CDR2 SNTAGT. V was shortened by 4 bases and J by 0 bases, with 13 bases between the two germline ends. The CDR3 consists of 16 residues.

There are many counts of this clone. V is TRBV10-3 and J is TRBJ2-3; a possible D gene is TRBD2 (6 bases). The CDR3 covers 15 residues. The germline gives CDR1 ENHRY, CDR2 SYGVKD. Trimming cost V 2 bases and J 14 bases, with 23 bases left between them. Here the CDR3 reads CAISEGILEGYLGYF. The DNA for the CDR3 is TGTGCCATCAGTGAGGGTATATTGGAGGGGTATCTCGGGTATTTT.

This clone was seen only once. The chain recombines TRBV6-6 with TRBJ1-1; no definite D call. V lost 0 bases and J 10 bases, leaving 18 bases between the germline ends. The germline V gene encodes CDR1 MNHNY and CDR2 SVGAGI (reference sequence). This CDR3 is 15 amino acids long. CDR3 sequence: CASSYSGQKTGSAFF. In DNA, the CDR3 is TGTGCCAGCAGTTACTCGGGCCAAAAAACGGGGTCAGCTTTCTTT.

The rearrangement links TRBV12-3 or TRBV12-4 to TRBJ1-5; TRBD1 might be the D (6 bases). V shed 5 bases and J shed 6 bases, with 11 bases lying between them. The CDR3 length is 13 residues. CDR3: CASSPGTSQPQHF. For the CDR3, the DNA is TGTGCCAGCAGTCCGGGGACATCTCAGCCCCAGCATTTT.